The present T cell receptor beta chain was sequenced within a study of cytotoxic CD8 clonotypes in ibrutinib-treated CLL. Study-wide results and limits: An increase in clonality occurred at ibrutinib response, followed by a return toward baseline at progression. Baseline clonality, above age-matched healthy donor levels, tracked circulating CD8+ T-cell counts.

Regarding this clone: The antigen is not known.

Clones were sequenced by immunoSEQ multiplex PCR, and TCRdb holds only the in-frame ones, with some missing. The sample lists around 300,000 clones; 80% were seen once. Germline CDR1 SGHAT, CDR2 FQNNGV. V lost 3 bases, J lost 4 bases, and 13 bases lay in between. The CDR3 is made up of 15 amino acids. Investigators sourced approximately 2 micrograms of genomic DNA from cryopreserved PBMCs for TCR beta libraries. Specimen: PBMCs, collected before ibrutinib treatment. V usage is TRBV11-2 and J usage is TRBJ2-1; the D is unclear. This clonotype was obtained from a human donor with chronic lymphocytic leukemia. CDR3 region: CASSFVTYSYNEQFF. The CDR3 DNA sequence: TGTGCCAGCAGCTTTGTAACCTACTCGTACAATGAGCAGTTCTTC.